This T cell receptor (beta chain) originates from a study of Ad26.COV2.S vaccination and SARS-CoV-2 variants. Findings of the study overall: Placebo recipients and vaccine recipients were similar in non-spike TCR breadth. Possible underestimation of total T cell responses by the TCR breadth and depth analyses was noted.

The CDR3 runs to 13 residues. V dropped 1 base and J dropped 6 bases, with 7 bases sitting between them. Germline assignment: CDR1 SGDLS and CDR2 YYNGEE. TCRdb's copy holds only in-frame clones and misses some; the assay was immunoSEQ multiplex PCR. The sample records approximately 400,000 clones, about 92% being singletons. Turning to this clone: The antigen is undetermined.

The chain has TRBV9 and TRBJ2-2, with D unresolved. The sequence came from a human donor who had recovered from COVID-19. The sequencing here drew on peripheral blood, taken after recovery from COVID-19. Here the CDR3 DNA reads TGTGCCAGCAGCGTAACGGTCCCCGGGGAGCTGTTTTTT. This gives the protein CASSVTVPGELFF. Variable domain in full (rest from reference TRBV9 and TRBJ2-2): DSGVTQTPKHLITATGQRVTLRCSPRSGDLSVYWYQQSLDQGLQFLIQYYNGEERAKGNILERFSAQQFPDLHSELNLSSLELGDSALYFCASSVTVPGELFFGEGSRLTVL.